This T cell receptor beta chain stems from a study of blood T cell repertoires in COVID-19. Study at large: The study drew acute and convalescent COVID-19 samples from the United States, Italy and Spain.

Followed over time, Seattle patients had been enrolled while infection was active. The CDR3 totals 15 residues. Germline CDR1 reads SGHTA; CDR2 reads FQGNSA. Trimming removed 2 bases from V and 7 bases from J, with 14 bases in between. In the original workflow: How many nucleated cells were present was estimated from reference gene primer amplification. The table came from immunoSEQ multiplex PCR; TCRdb's copy has only in-frame clones and leaves some out. V and J calls plus clone size are reproduced from that table; the DNA served to infer D and trimming. The sample yields roughly 140,000 clones, roughly 84% seen once.

Specimen: peripheral blood. This chain connects TRBV7-2 to TRBJ1-4; D is possibly TRBD1 (5 bases). The sequence was obtained from a woman aged 55-75 years with COVID-19, enrolled during active disease. The CDR3 is CASSLNRGSAEKLFF. The CDR3 DNA reads as TGTGCCAGCAGCTTAAACCGGGGGTCGGCTGAAAAACTGTTTTTT.